This T cell receptor beta chain originates from a study of CD8 T cells in ankylosing spondylitis (dated by TCRdb to about 2017). About the full investigation: T cell receptor beta repertoires were profiled in healthy donors and ankylosing spondylitis patients so that disease-linked TCR variants could be found. The whole study cohort included 85 to 120 healthy donors and 25 ankylosing spondylitis patients. Peripheral blood was sampled, and synovial fluid was additionally collected from ankylosing spondylitis patients.

Paper-wide results and their limitations: Some motif variants had previously been reported in the synovial fluid and blood of reactive arthritis patients, which suggests shared mechanisms of disease initiation. According to the report, matched synovial fluid samples from ankylosing spondylitis patients were significantly enriched for the disease-linked clones. A TCR beta motif of eight highly homologous amino acid variants appeared characteristic of blood from ankylosing spondylitis patients. The disease-linked clones had a CD8+ phenotype and were found at relatively low frequencies in peripheral blood.

Reads for this sample came from an Illumina HiSeq 2500. Quantitative 5'-RACE with molecular barcodes was the method used to prepare the TCR beta libraries. The original pipeline was this. To identify disease-linked TCR variants, a new computational method was used, one built on a probabilistic model of VDJ rearrangement. TCRdb handled the public reads itself, with Q25 trimming in fastp and clone calling in MiXCR, and kept productive beta chains. Rows with one shared CDR3 protein collapse into an entry with the most common genes and DNA. The V and J calls were determined by TCRdb, not by the authors. This sample has some 70,000 distinct CDR3 sequences in its table, and over 4% of those were observed once. Jointly, the top ten make up about 2.2% of the sample. V loses 0 bases, J loses 4 bases, and the germline ends lie 10 bases apart. The germline V gene sets CDR1 to SGHRS and CDR2 to YFSETQ. Reading from cysteine to phenylalanine, the CDR3 counts 14 amino acids. Solely the CDR3 DNA is kept, with 42 bases framed from the first base.

On this clonotype itself: Its binding antigen is unknown. One base away there is no much larger clone; base qualities are not given.

The rearranged segments are TRBV5-1 and TRBJ1-1; TRBD1 is possibly the D segment (5 matching bases). This sequence was found in a male donor with ankylosing spondylitis or in good health (not recorded which). The sample taken for sequencing was blood, either unsorted or a sorted T cell fraction (not recorded which). The nucleotides read TGCGCCAGCAGCTTGGAGCGGGGCGGCACTGAAGCTTTCTTT. The resulting protein is CASSLERGGTEAFF.